These 18 T cell receptor beta chains came from one sample sequenced in a study of beta chain features in type 1 diabetes. TCRB transcripts that were expressed got sequenced, as all of the isolated RNA had been reverse transcribed. Some clones are missing from TCRdb's copy, which holds only in-frame ones; the method was immunoSEQ multiplex PCR. The data hold roughly 120,000 clones, with around 40% observed a single time. Sequenced material: stem cell memory CD4+ T cells from blood. The receptors were gathered from a woman younger than 30 in good health.

The chain joins TRBV9 to TRBJ2-1, with D tentatively TRBD1 (6 bases). CDR1 and CDR2 from the germline V gene are SGDLS and YYNGEE. Trimming left V 2 bases short and J 6 bases short, with 21 bases between. This CDR3 is built from 17 residues. The CDR3: CASSVLGAGAMGNEQFF. The CDR3 DNA is TGTGCCAGCAGCGTCCTGGGAGCAGGGGCAATGGGCAATGAGCAGTTCTTC.

This clone has only a few counts. The rearrangement links TRBV7-3 to TRBJ2-2; 8 bases line up with TRBD1. The V gene end was trimmed by 4 bases and the J gene end by 5 bases; junction bases not matched to a gene: 6. CDR3 length: 15 residues. Germline values: CDR1 SGHTA, CDR2 FQGTGA. CDR3 nucleotide sequence: TGTGCCAGCAGCTACACAGGGGGATATACCGGGGAGCTGTTTTTT. This gives the protein CASSYTGGYTGELFF.

The chain uses TRBV30 and TRBJ2-3; TRBD2 is a possible D gene (7 bases). CDR3 length equals 15 residues. V lost 0 bases, J lost 3 bases, and 13 bases lay in between. Germline lookup yields CDR1 GTSNPN and CDR2 SVGIG (reference sequence). CDR3 amino acids: CAWSVEAGQTDTQYF. CDR3 in DNA: TGTGCCTGGAGTGTAGAAGCGGGACAAACAGATACGCAGTATTTT.

The V gene is TRBV5-6, the J gene TRBJ2-1; 12 bases align to TRBD2. V shed 3 bases, J shed 6 bases, and the junction held 10 bases outside the gene matches. This CDR3 is built from 17 residues. Germline V gene sequence: CDR1 SGHDT, CDR2 YYEEEE. Written as DNA, the CDR3 is TGTGCCAGCAGCTCTCCAAATCTAGCGGGAGGGGGCAATGAGCAGTTCTTC. Its translation: CASSSPNLAGGGNEQFF.

The rearrangement uses TRBV28 and TRBJ2-2; D gene unclear. Trimming pared 7 bases from V and 0 bases from J, leaving 6 bases between. The CDR3 runs to 13 residues. Germline loops: CDR1 MDHEN, CDR2 SYDVKM. The CDR3 spells CASNPANTGELFF. In DNA, the CDR3 is TGTGCCAGCAATCCCGCGAACACCGGGGAGCTGTTTTTT. The entire variable domain, with the rest obtained from reference TRBV28 and TRBJ2-2, is as follows: DVKVTQSSRYLVKRTGEKVFLECVQDMDHENMFWYRQDPGLGLRLIYFSYDVKMKEKGDIPEGYSVSREKKERFSLILESASTNQTSMYLCASNPANTGELFFGEGSRLTVL.

The V call is TRBV5-4, the J call TRBJ2-2; 8 positions agree with TRBD2. The V segment lost 2 bases and the J segment 9 bases; nucleotides outside the gene matches: 9. Germline V lookup: CDR1 SGHNT, CDR2 YYREEE (reference sequence). The CDR3 has 15 residues. The CDR3 protein is CASSLFREGPRELFF. For the CDR3, the DNA is TGTGCCAGCAGCTTATTCCGGGAGGGCCCCCGGGAGCTGTTTTTT.

Here the CDR3 DNA reads TGTGCCAGCAATCTTCGGCAGGAAATCCAGTACTTC. Protein product: CASNLRQEIQYF. V gene TRBV28 combines with J gene TRBJ2-5; no clear D gene. Looked up from germline, CDR1 is MDHEN and CDR2 is SYDVKM. The CDR3 covers 12 residues. V gave up 7 bases and J gave up 10 bases, with 16 bases separating them. Together with reference TRBV28 and TRBJ2-5, the CDR3 gives the full variable domain: DVKVTQSSRYLVKRTGEKVFLECVQDMDHENMFWYRQDPGLGLRLIYFSYDVKMKEKGDIPEGYSVSREKKERFSLILESASTNQTSMYLCASNLRQEIQYFGPGTRLLVL.

This clone was counted a few times. V gene TRBV7-2 combines with J gene TRBJ2-7, with 10 bases lining up with TRBD2. The CDR3 is 14 residues long. Germline V gives CDR1 SGHTA, CDR2 FQGNSA. V dropped 5 bases and J dropped 4; count of bases not matched to a gene: 5. The CDR3 DNA reads TGTGCCAGCAGCCGTAGCGGGAGGAAATACGAGCAGTACTTC. Protein product: CASSRSGRKYEQYF.

This clone has a handful of counts. V and J are TRBV11-2 and TRBJ2-5; TRBD1 agrees at 9 bases. This CDR3 region has 16 residues. CDR1 SGHAT and CDR2 FQNNGV come from the germline V gene. The junction had 13 bases not matched to a gene; V was cut back by 4 bases and J by 7 bases. DNA of the CDR3: TGTGCCAGCAGCTCAACCCCGGGACAGGGCGTAGGGACCCAGTACTTC. Translating gives CASSSTPGQGVGTQYF.

Only a few counts were recorded for this clone. The chain recombines TRBV20-1 with TRBJ2-7; 11 bases agree with TRBD1. After removal of 5 bases from V and 8 bases from J, the junction contained 2 bases not matched to a gene. The V gene's germline CDR1 is DFQATT and CDR2 SNEGSKA (reference sequence). This CDR3 is built from 11 residues. The DNA of the CDR3 is TGCAGTGCTGGACAGGGGGCCAAGCAGTACTTC. Its translation is CSAGQGAKQYF.

The chain uses TRBV5-1 and TRBJ2-1, with a weak D call TRBD1 (6 bases). From germline, CDR1 is SGHRS and CDR2 YFSETQ. The germline V and J ends were trimmed by 2 bases and 4 bases, with 10 bases remaining between them. This CDR3 contains 14 residues. The CDR3 loop reads CASSFNRAYNEQFF. The CDR3 DNA sequence: TGCGCCAGCAGCTTTAACAGGGCGTACAATGAGCAGTTCTTC.

This clone was recorded a few times. The J gene is TRBJ2-1, the V gene TRBV4-2; 11 bases map to TRBD2. CDR1 LGHNA and CDR2 YNFKEQ come from the germline V gene. Germline trimming cut 5 bases from V and 4 bases from J; bases unmatched to any gene: 7. The CDR3 loop spans 16 amino acids. The CDR3 bases are TGTGCCAGCAGCGCCCTGACTAGCGGGATTTACAATGAGCAGTTCTTC. Protein product: CASSALTSGIYNEQFF.

There are a few counts of this clone. The rearrangement joins TRBV5-1 to TRBJ2-1; 10 bases align to TRBD2. The CDR3 runs 17 residues. After removal of 0 bases from V and 5 bases from J, the junction contained 8 bases not matched to a gene. CDR1 and CDR2 (germline): SGHRS, YFSETQ. The CDR3 region has the DNA TGCGCCAGCAGCTTGGCCGGTCTAGCGGGAGTCCACAATGAGCAGTTCTTC. It yields the protein CASSLAGLAGVHNEQFF.

This clone was detected a few times. This sequence joins TRBV4-2 and TRBJ2-1, with 8 bases fitting TRBD2. The CDR3 spans 15 residues. Germline trimming cut 3 bases from V and 7 bases from J; bases unmatched to any gene: 8. Looked up from germline, CDR1 is LGHNA and CDR2 is YNFKEQ. The CDR3 loop is CASSHASGSVNEQFF. The DNA for the CDR3 is TGTGCCAGCAGCCACGCCAGCGGGAGTGTGAATGAGCAGTTCTTC.

The V call is TRBV4-1, the J call TRBJ2-6, with TRBD2 matching 11 bases. This CDR3 contains 18 residues. Germline assignment: CDR1 MGHRA and CDR2 YSYEKL. V was pared by 0 bases and J by 3 bases, with 4 bases of the junction left unmatched. The chain's CDR3 is CASSQDSGRAYGANVLTF. The CDR3 region has the DNA TGCGCCAGCAGCCAAGATAGCGGGAGGGCCTATGGGGCCAACGTCCTGACTTTC.

This clone was recorded a few times. The chain is built from TRBV5-1 and TRBJ2-1, with D maybe TRBD2 (6 bases). The CDR3 is 13 amino acids. V dropped 3 bases and J dropped 8 bases, with 12 bases sitting between them. The germline CDR1 and CDR2 sequences are SGHRS and YFSETQ. This CDR3 is CASSWRLGDEQFF. CDR3 nucleotides: TGCGCCAGCAGCTGGAGACTAGGCGATGAGCAGTTCTTC.

This chain uses TRBV6-1 with TRBJ2-1; 8 bases align to TRBD2. The CDR3 extends over 14 amino acids. V lost 6 bases and J lost 7; bases outside the gene matches: 8. Germline V gives CDR1 MNHNS, CDR2 SASEGT. The CDR3 loop reads CASRGLATENEQFF. CDR3 nucleotides: TGTGCCAGCAGAGGACTAGCAACTGAGAATGAGCAGTTCTTC.

This clone was counted a few times. This chain uses TRBV7-9 with TRBJ2-1; no reliable D call. The CDR3 covers 14 residues. Germline assignment: CDR1 SEHNR and CDR2 FQNEAQ (reference sequence). V lost 2 bases to trimming and J lost 6 bases, with 11 bases between them. CDR3 nucleotide sequence: TGTGCCAGCAGCTTATCACAGAATAGCAATGAGCAGTTCTTC. Translation gives CASSLSQNSNEQFF.